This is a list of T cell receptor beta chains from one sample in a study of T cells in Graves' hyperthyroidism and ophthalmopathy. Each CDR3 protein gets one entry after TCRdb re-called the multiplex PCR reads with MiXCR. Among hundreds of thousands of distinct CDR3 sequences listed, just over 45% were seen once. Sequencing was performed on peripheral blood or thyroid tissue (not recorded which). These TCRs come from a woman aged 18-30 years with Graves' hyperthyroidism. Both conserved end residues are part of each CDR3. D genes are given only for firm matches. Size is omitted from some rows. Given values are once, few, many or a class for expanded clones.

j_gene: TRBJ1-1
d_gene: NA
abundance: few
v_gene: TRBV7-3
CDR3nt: TGTGCCAGCAGCTTAACGGGGGCAGTCACTGAAGCTTTCTTT
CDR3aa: CASSLTGAVTEAFF

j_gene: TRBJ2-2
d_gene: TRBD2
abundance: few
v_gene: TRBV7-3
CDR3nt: TGTGCCAGCAGCTTACTAGCGGGAGTCGGGGAGCTGTTTTTT
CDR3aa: CASSLLAGVGELFF

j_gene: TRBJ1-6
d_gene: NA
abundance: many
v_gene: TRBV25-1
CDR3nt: TGTGCCAGCAGTCTCCTGGGACACATGAATTCACCCCTCCACTTT
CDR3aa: CASSLLGHMNSPLHF

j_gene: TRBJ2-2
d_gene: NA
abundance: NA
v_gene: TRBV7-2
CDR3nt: TGTGCCAGTAGCCAAGATGAGGGCAGGAACACCGGGGAGCTGTTTTTT
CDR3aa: CASSQDEGRNTGELFF

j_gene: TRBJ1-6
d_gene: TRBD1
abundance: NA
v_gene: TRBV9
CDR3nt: TGTGCCAGCAGCTGGACAGGTAGTGATTCACCCCTCCACTTT
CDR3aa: CASSWTGSDSPLHF

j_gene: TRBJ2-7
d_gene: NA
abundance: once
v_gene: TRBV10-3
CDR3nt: TGTGCCATCAGGGGACCAGGTTCCTACGAGCAGTACTTC
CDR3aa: CAIRGPGSYEQYF

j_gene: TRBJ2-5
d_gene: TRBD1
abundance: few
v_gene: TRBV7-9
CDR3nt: TGTGCCAGCAGCCCGGACAGGGAAGAGGGAGAGACCCAGTACTTC
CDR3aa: CASSPDREEGETQYF

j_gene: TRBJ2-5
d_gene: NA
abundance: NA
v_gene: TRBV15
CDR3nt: NA
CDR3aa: CATSIYLCSVPRGEETQYF

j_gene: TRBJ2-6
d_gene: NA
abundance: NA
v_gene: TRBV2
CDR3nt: TGTGCCAGCAGTGAATCCGGGGGCGGATCTGGGGCCAACGTCCTGACTTTC
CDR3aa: CASSESGGGSGANVLTF

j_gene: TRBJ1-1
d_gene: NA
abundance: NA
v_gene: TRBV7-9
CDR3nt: TGTGCCAGCAGCTTAGGCGGAATTTACCCGGGGGTAACTGAAGCTTTCTTT
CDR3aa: CASSLGGIYPGVTEAFF

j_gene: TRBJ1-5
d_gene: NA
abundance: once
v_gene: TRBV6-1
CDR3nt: TGTGCCAGCTCACCACCTAACCGCCAGCCCCAGCATTTT
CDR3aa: CASSPPNRQPQHF

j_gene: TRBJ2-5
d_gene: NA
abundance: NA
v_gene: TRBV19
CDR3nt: TGTGCCACCCTAGGGGGGGAGACCCAGTACTTC
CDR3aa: CATLGGETQYF

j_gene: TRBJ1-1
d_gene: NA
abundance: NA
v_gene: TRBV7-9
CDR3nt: TGTGCCGGGTTACCCCTCCTCCTCCCAGGTGAAGCTTTCTTT
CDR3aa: CAGLPLLLPGEAFF

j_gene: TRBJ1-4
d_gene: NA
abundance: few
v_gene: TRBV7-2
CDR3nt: TGTGCCAGCAGCCGGACAGCCTTTAATGAAAAACTGTTTTTT
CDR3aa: CASSRTAFNEKLFF

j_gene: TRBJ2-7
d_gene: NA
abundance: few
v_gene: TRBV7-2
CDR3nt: TGTGCCAGCAGCTTAGTACTGGGGTTGGGCGAGCAGTACTTC
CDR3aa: CASSLVLGLGEQYF

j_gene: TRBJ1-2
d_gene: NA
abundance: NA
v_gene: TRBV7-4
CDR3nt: TGTGCCAGCAGCTTATCCCCAGGGAGATTCAATAACTATGGCTACACCTTC
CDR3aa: CASSLSPGRFNNYGYTF

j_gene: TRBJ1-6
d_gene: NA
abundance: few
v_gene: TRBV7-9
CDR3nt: TGTGCCAGCAGCTCCTCCCTCGGAACACCCCTCCACTTT
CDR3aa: CASSSSLGTPLHF

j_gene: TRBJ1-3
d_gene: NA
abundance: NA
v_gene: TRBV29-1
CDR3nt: TGCAGCGTTGACGCAGACTCTGGAAACACCATATATTTT
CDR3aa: CSVDADSGNTIYF

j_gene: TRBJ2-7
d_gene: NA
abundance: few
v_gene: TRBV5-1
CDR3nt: TGCGCCAGCAGGACACCCGGCTCCTACGAGCAGTACTTC
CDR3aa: CASRTPGSYEQYF

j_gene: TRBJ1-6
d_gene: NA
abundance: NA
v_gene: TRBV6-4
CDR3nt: TGTGCCAGCAGGGTCTCCTATAATTCACCCCTCCACTTT
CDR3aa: CASRVSYNSPLHF

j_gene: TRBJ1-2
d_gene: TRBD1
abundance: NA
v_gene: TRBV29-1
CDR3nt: TGCAGCGTTGACGGGGGACAGGGGAATGGCTACACCTTC
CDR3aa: CSVDGGQGNGYTF

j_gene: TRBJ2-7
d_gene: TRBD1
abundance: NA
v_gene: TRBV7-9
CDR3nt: TGTGCCAGCAGCGTAGAACAGGGGCTCGAGCAGTACTTC
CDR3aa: CASSVEQGLEQYF

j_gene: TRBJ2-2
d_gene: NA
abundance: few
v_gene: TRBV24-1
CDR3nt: TGTGCCACCAGAAAAACGGGCACCGGGGAGCTGTTTTTT
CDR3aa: CATRKTGTGELFF

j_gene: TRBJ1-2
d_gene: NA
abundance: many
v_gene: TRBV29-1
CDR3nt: TGCAGCGTTGAGGCCCTAAACTATGGCTACACCTTC
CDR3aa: CSVEALNYGYTF